The 17 T cell receptor beta chains in this list originate from one sample, sequenced in a study of cytomegalovirus exposure and HLA in healthy donors. Primers for the PCR totalled 60 Vbeta and 13 Jbeta. This table comes from immunoSEQ multiplex PCR, and its TCRdb copy is limited to in-frame clones, with some not included. The sample has 150,000 to 200,000 clones; under 80% are singletons. The sample taken for sequencing was PBMCs. These receptors were taken from a human donor in good health.

The genes are TRBV10-3 and TRBJ2-3, with 12 bases aligning to TRBD2. Germline lookup yields CDR1 ENHRY and CDR2 SYGVKD. The CDR3 sequence is 15 residues long. Trimming cost V 6 bases and J 6 bases; bases outside gene matches: 7. CDR3 region: CAISPSGGVGDTQYF. The CDR3, as DNA: TGTGCCATCAGCCCTAGCGGGGGGGTGGGTGATACGCAGTATTTT.

This clone was seen a handful of times. The genes are TRBV2 and TRBJ2-7, with unresolved D. Germline CDR1 is SNHLY and CDR2 is FYNNEI. CDR3 length: 13 residues. Between the trimmed V and J ends, which lost 4 bases and 2 bases, there was a span of 9 bases. CDR3: CASSGSTPYEQYF. CDR3 sequence (DNA): TGTGCCAGCAGTGGGAGTACCCCCTACGAGCAGTACTTC.

This chain uses TRBV30 with TRBJ2-3; 8 bases fit TRBD2. The CDR3 is 14 amino acids. The junction had 6 bases not matched to a gene; V was cut back by 5 bases and J by 2 bases. From germline, CDR1 is GTSNPN and CDR2 SVGIG (reference sequence). The CDR3 loop reads CAWDFGGATDTQYF. CDR3 DNA sequence: TGTGCCTGGGATTTCGGGGGGGCCACAGATACGCAGTATTTT. The full variable domain, its missing parts supplied by reference TRBV30 and TRBJ2-3, is SQTIHQWPATLVQPVGSPLSLECTVEGTSNPNLYWYRQAAGRGLQLLFYSVGIGQISSEVPQNLSASRPQDRQFILSSKKLLLSDSGFYLCAWDFGGATDTQYFGPGTRLTVL.

This clone occurred a few times. V is TRBV15 and J is TRBJ1-2; the D is unclear. V lost 0 bases and J lost 2, with 7 bases in between. The CDR3 covers 14 residues. Germline loops: CDR1 LNHNV, CDR2 YYDKDF (reference sequence). This CDR3 reads CATSRDGQNYGYTF. The CDR3 coding sequence is TGTGCCACCAGCAGAGATGGGCAGAACTATGGCTACACCTTC.

The chain is built from TRBV7-3 and TRBJ1-1; 8 bases align to TRBD1. The V and J ends lost 4 bases and 5 bases, in that order; junction bases with no gene match: 3. The CDR3 has 13 amino acids. The germline V gene has CDR1 SGHTA and CDR2 FQGTGA. CDR3 bases: TGTGCCAGCAGCTCTGACAGGGGAACTGAAGCTTTCTTT. Its translation: CASSSDRGTEAFF.

The rearrangement joins TRBV18 to TRBJ1-5, with 11 positions matching TRBD1. The germline CDR1 and CDR2 sequences are KGHSH and LQKENI. V shed 6 bases, J shed 4 bases, and the junction held 2 bases outside the gene matches. CDR3 length: 14 residues. The CDR3 region is CASSRDRGNQPQHF. The CDR3 coding sequence is TGTGCCAGCTCCCGGGACAGGGGGAATCAGCCCCAGCATTTT.

CDR3 in DNA: TGTGCCAGCAGCCCGACAGTTATCCCGTTCTTC. Protein sequence: CASSPTVIPFF. V gene TRBV7-9 combines with J gene TRBJ2-1; D possibly corresponds to TRBD1 (5 bases). Germline V gene lookup returns CDR1 SEHNR and CDR2 FQNEAQ (reference sequence). The CDR3 is 11 amino acids. Trimming took 5 bases from V and 15 from J, leaving 14 bases between them. Looking up the rest from reference TRBV7-9 and TRBJ2-1 gives the full variable domain: DTGVSQNPRHKITKRGQNVTFRCDPISEHNRLYWYRQTLGQGPEFLTYFQNEAQLEKSRLLSDRFSAERPKGSFSTLEIQRTEQGDSAMYLCASSPTVIPFFGPGTRLTVL.

The chain links TRBV11-2 to TRBJ1-4, with 7 positions matching TRBD1. The CDR3 consists of 15 residues. V lost 2 bases, J lost 8 bases, and 8 bases stayed unmatched. CDR1 and CDR2 from the germline V gene are SGHAT and FQNNGV. The CDR3 reads CASSLRRGRDEKLFF. In DNA form, the CDR3 reads TGTGCCAGCAGCTTAAGGAGGGGGCGAGACGAAAAACTGTTTTTT.

This clone came up a few times. This chain joins TRBV11-1 and TRBJ2-5; D possibly corresponds to TRBD2 (8 bases). Trimming left V 6 bases short and J 0 bases short, with 17 bases between. Germline V gene data show CDR1 as SGHAT and CDR2 as FQDESV (reference sequence). The CDR3 is made up of 16 amino acids. The DNA of the CDR3 is TGTGCCAGCAGTCGAGGGACAGCGGGGGACCAAGAGACCCAGTACTTC. Amino acid sequence: CASSRGTAGDQETQYF.

The chain couples TRBV10-3 to TRBJ1-2, with D possibly being TRBD1 (5 bases). The CDR3 is made up of 17 amino acids. Germline-derived CDR1 and CDR2 are ENHRY and SYGVKD. V shed 3 bases and J shed 8 bases, with 25 bases lying between them. The CDR3, as DNA: TGTGCCATCAGTGATACGGGGGGAGGGCCTACCTCTGAGGGCTACACCTTC. Encoded protein: CAISDTGGGPTSEGYTF.

The chain uses TRBV15 and TRBJ1-2; D gene ambiguous. Trimming cost V 1 base and J 2 bases, with 5 bases left between them. The CDR3 has 13 residues. Per germline, CDR1 LNHNV and CDR2 YYDKDF (reference sequence). CDR3 residues: CATSRGRNYGYTF. The CDR3, as DNA: TGTGCCACCAGCAGAGGCAGGAACTATGGCTACACCTTC. Combining the CDR3 with reference TRBV15 and TRBJ1-2 gives the whole variable domain DAMVIQNPRYQVTQFGKPVTLSCSQTLNHNVMYWYQQKSSQAPKLLFHYYDKDFNNEADTPDNFQSRRPNTSFCFLDIRSPGLGDTAMYLCATSRGRNYGYTFGSGTRLTVV.

This chain joins TRBV11-2 and TRBJ2-1; maybe TRBD2 (6 bases). Per germline, CDR1 SGHAT and CDR2 FQNNGV. The CDR3 contains 12 residues. V was shortened by 5 bases and J by 10 bases, with 12 bases between the two germline ends. As DNA, the CDR3 is TGTGCCAGCAGCGGTCGGGGGAGGGAGCAGTTCTTC. Protein product: CASSGRGREQFF.

CDR3 sequence reads: CASSTTRAEGAFF. The CDR3 DNA reads TGTGCCAGCAGCACGACTAGGGCCGAGGGGGCTTTCTTT. This chain links TRBV11-2 with TRBJ1-1, with TRBD1 as a possible D gene (5 bases). V lost 5 bases and J 11 bases, leaving 18 bases between the germline ends. The CDR3 sequence is 13 residues long. Germline V gives CDR1 SGHAT, CDR2 FQNNGV. Full variable domain (missing parts from reference TRBV11-2 and TRBJ1-1): EAGVAQSPRYKIIEKRQSVAFWCNPISGHATLYWYQQILGQGPKLLIQFQNNGVVDDSQLPKDRFSAERLKGVDSTLKIQPAKLEDSAVYLCASSTTRAEGAFFGQGTRLTVV.

The chain carries TRBV2 and TRBJ2-7, with TRBD1 matching over 7 bases. Germline lookup yields CDR1 SNHLY and CDR2 FYNNEI. V trimming: 7 bases; J trimming: 1 base; junction bases outside the gene matches: 4. CDR3 size: 13 residues. The CDR3 nucleotides read TGTGCCAGCAAACAGGGGTTATCCTACGAGCAGTACTTC. Translated: CASKQGLSYEQYF.

CDR3 sequence: CASSQDGTGGGYGYTF. The CDR3 DNA follows: TGTGCCAGCAGCCAAGATGGGACAGGGGGTGGCTATGGCTACACCTTC. The V gene is TRBV14, the J gene TRBJ1-2; 11 bases align to TRBD1. V dropped 0 bases and J dropped 4; count of bases not matched to a gene: 4. This CDR3 region has 16 residues. The germline V gene encodes CDR1 SGHDN and CDR2 FVKESK. Full variable domain (rest looked up from reference TRBV14 and TRBJ1-2): EAGVTQFPSHSVIEKGQTVTLRCDPISGHDNLYWYRRVMGKEIKFLLHFVKESKQDESGMPNNRFLAERTGGTYSTLKVQPAELEDSGVYFCASSQDGTGGGYGYTFGSGTRLTVV.

The V call is TRBV6-5, the J call TRBJ2-1; 9 bases are shared with TRBD2. Germline CDR1 is MNHEY and CDR2 is SVGAGI. J gave up 5 bases and V 0 bases, and 5 bases lay outside the gene matches. The CDR3 is made up of 16 amino acids. CDR3 in amino acids: CASSYSGGGAHNEQFF. In DNA form, the CDR3 reads TGTGCCAGCAGTTACTCGGGCGGGGGGGCCCACAATGAGCAGTTCTTC.

The V call is TRBV7-8, the J call TRBJ2-1; weak D call: TRBD1 (5 bases). The CDR3 spans 14 residues. V was shortened by 4 bases and J by 9 bases, with 16 bases between the two germline ends. Germline CDR1 is SGHVS and CDR2 is FQNEAQ. CDR3 DNA: TGTGCCAGCAGCTCCTCGGCAGGGCTAGGTGAGCAGTTCTTC. This translates into CASSSSAGLGEQFF.